Sequencing of this TCR beta chain was carried out in a study of identical twins (dated by TCRdb to 2015 to 2016). The study in broad terms: TCR alpha and beta repertoires from monozygotic twins, unrelated adults of various ages and cord blood were deep-sequenced to test whether fetal clonotypes persist. To rule out contamination, replicate twin experiments were performed at different times with different library preparation protocols. Overall study outcomes, separate from this receptor: Invariant T cells such as MAIT and iNKT could partly confound zero-insertion analyses, although diverse VJ usage argued against such confounding for most clonotypes. Compared with coincidental sharing between unrelated individuals, an excess of low generation-probability sequences was observed among out-of-frame TCR alpha sequences shared between twins. A weaker excess of twin sharing was found in beta out-of-frame sequences because the signal-to-noise ratio was lowered by fewer shared sequences. Abundant cord blood beta clonotypes carried fewer insertions; young adult naive repertoires showed a weaker similar trend, while memory repertoires showed none. In monozygotic twins, out-of-frame TCR alpha sharing was systematically underestimated by recombination models, although the models agreed with sharing between unrelated individuals. Because the same donors could not be followed over many years, the conclusions depended on cross-sectional statistical analysis.

CDR1 SGHTA and CDR2 FQGNSA are derived from the germline V gene. The CDR3 holds 15 amino acids from the cysteine to the phenylalanine. Only the CDR3 portion is preserved as DNA: 45 bases, with reading frame beginning at the first base. V is trimmed back by 3 bases and J by 2 bases, and the junction contains 4 bases that no gene match accounts for. The library was obtained by 5' RACE. The data were produced on an Illumina HiSeq 2000. Template switching added a universal primer binding site, and the final cDNA carried a unique molecular identifier that allowed TCR cDNA molecules to be counted accurately. Specific primers in the conserved constant-segment region were used to synthesize first-strand cDNA for the TCR alpha and beta chains. Each cDNA library was double barcoded, with a SMART-Mk sample barcode plus Illumina barcodes, to control for contamination. TruSeq adapter sequences along with Illumina sample barcodes were introduced in two successive PCR steps. The Illumina HiSeq platform was used with custom primers to sequence TCR alpha and beta cDNA libraries. Per the original workflow: Unique molecular identifiers were extracted from raw reads with MiGEC, and CDR3 positions were determined with MiXCR. Recombination models were inferred per individual with the repgenHMM and IGoR tools using an EM algorithm. Shared clonotype analysis was performed with the tcR package in R, normalizing sharing by the product of cloneset sizes. To study raw recombination without the effects of thymic and clonal selection, out-of-frame nonproductive sequences were analyzed. The public reads were reanalyzed by TCRdb: fastp trimming at Q25, MiXCR alignment, in-frame beta chains only. Each CDR3 protein gets just one entry, which takes the most common genes and DNA from the rows behind it. TCRdb's processing, not the authors', yielded these V and J calls. This sample has about 690,000 distinct CDR3 sequences in its table, and 21% of those were observed once. The ten top clones hold roughly 4.3% of the sample.

As regards this clonotype: Its antigen remains undetermined. No clone much larger than this one lies a single base away; base qualities are absent.

All donors were healthy Caucasians. The twin cohort comprised three pairs of female monozygotic twins, all aged roughly 18 to 30 years. The RNA used for TCR libraries was isolated from peripheral blood mononuclear cells. This sample also appeared in a second study, on T cells expressing NK-cell markers. As that second paper reports: Fewer than ten donors provided sorted CD3+CD56+NKG2C+, CD3+CD56+NKG2C- and CD3+CD56-NKG2C+ T-cell subsets, whose TCR beta-chain repertoires were profiled. Among the eight sequenced donors, seven were HCMV-seropositive and one was HCMV-seronegative. To restrict sorting to alphabetaTCR-expressing T cells, an anti-gammadeltaTCR antibody was added in several experiments. In six donors, the dominant CD3+CD56+NKG2C+ clonotypes ranked among the top 10 CD8+ clonotypes, making up about 1.0-8% of CD8+ T cells. Those dominant clonotypes were again the most abundant among CD3+CD56-NKG2C+ cells in a handful of donors, at about 25-65%. Whether the expanded NKG2C-expressing T cell clones were specific for HCMV antigens was left unclear. All eight donors whose samples were sequenced were randomly selected healthy volunteers, three of them men and five women. A commercial ELISA kit detecting HCMV-specific IgG in serum was used to determine HCMV serostatus. For five or six donors, bulk peripheral blood T-cell repertoires were also sequenced from unsorted PBMC. MIGEC handled demultiplexing of the reads and grouping by UMI, while MiTCR was used to assemble and quantify clonotypes. To exclude erroneous sequences, any TCR cDNA sequence not supported by at least two reads was discarded. The tcR package was used for downstream repertoire analysis, and clonotypes were matched between fractions using CDR3 nucleotide sequence together with V segment. VDJmatch was used to annotate antigen specificity against VDJdb, with one amino acid substitution in CDR3 permitted.

What was sequenced was PBMCs. The rearrangement combines TRBV7-2 with TRBJ2-4; 7 bases in the middle match TRBD1. This receptor was obtained from a woman aged 18 to 35 in good health. The sequenced DNA is TGTGCCAGCAGCTTGCCACAGGGGTCCAAAAACATTCAGTACTTC. The encoded protein is CASSLPQGSKNIQYF.